Listed here are 25 T cell receptor beta chains from one sample, sequenced in a study of blood T cell repertoires in COVID-19 (dated by TCRdb to about 2020). The method behind the library was the immunoSEQ multiplex PCR assay. TCRdb took over this immuneACCESS table, retaining in-frame rearrangements with V and J assigned. Such tables are incomplete; in checked studies, under half of the missing clones stem from an unresolved V gene, and the remainder is unexplained. Here the sample has 65,000 to 70,000 clones; over 70% occur a single time. The ten largest clones represent 5% to 6.5% of the sample. The sample taken for sequencing was peripheral blood. These receptor sequences come from a man aged 45-60 years with active COVID-19.

This chain joins TRBV28 and TRBJ2-2; TRBD1 matches 9 bases. Germline values: CDR1 MDHEN, CDR2 SYDVKM. Germline trimming cut 6 bases from V and 7 bases from J; bases unmatched to any gene: 9. This CDR3 comprises 15 residues. CDR3 loop: CASRLGGQGNGELFF. The CDR3 region has the DNA TGTGCCAGCAGACTTGGGGGACAGGGCAACGGGGAGCTGTTTTTT.

The rearrangement links TRBV18 to TRBJ2-3, with 10 bases that match TRBD1. The CDR3 spans 15 residues. Losses at the gene ends were 5 bases for V and 3 bases for J; bases not matched to a gene: 5. Germline V lookup: CDR1 KGHSH, CDR2 LQKENI. The CDR3 region has the DNA TGTGCCAGCTCATCACGGACAGGGGGGACAGATACGCAGTATTTT. Amino acids: CASSSRTGGTDTQYF.

The chain links TRBV5-1 to TRBJ2-1; TRBD2 matches at 12 bases. V shed 5 bases and J 8 bases; nucleotides not matched to a gene: 11. CDR1 and CDR2 from the germline V gene are SGHRS and YFSETQ. This CDR3 contains 16 residues. The CDR3 region is CASRFQETSGSYEQFF. The CDR3, as DNA: TGCGCCAGCAGGTTTCAGGAGACTAGCGGGAGCTATGAGCAGTTCTTC.

The chain carries TRBV3-1 (or the pseudogene TRBV3-2) and TRBJ2-5; D call uncertain. The CDR3 sequence is 15 residues long. The germline gives CDR1 LGHDT, CDR2 YNNKEL (reference sequence). V lost 1 base and J 3 bases, leaving 12 bases between the germline ends. Written as DNA, the CDR3 is TGTGCCAGCAGCCAAGGAACGATGGCCAAAGAGACCCAGTACTTC. The encoded protein is CASSQGTMAKETQYF.

V and J are TRBV7-6 and TRBJ2-5; D is uncertain. Per the germline V gene, CDR1 is SGHVS and CDR2 is FNYEAQ. The germline V and J ends were trimmed by 4 bases and 0 bases, with 6 bases remaining between them. CDR3 length equals 13 residues. In DNA form, the CDR3 reads TGTGCCAGCAGCTACAGCCACCAAGAGACCCAGTACTTC. Translating it yields CASSYSHQETQYF. Filled out from reference TRBV7-6 and TRBJ2-5, the complete variable domain reads GAGVSQSPRYKVTKRGQDVALRCDPISGHVSLYWYRQALGQGPEFLTYFNYEAQQDKSGLPNDRFSAERPEGSISTLTIQRTEQRDSAMYRCASSYSHQETQYFGPGTRLLVL.

This clone showed up just once. The chain joins TRBV6-5 to TRBJ1-1; 10 bases match TRBD1. Germline V gives CDR1 MNHEY, CDR2 SVGAGI. Trimming took 8 bases from V and 4 from J; bases not matched to a gene: 10. This CDR3 spans 15 amino acids. In DNA, the CDR3 is TGTGCCAGCCGACCCGGGACAGGGGTTGGCACTGAAGCTTTCTTT. Translation gives CASRPGTGVGTEAFF.

The count of this clone is one. The CDR3 coding sequence is TGTGCCACCAGTGATCCCAGACAGGGACAGGAAAAACTGTTTTTT. Translation: CATSDPRQGQEKLFF. The rearrangement uses TRBV24-1 and TRBJ1-4; 7 nucleotides line up with TRBD1. Trimming at V came to 3 bases and at J to 8 bases, leaving 8 bases not matched to a gene. CDR3 length equals 15 residues. Germline V lookup: CDR1 KGHDR, CDR2 SFDVKD.

This chain links TRBV28 with TRBJ1-2; tentatively, D is TRBD1 (6 bases). The CDR3 totals 13 residues. V was shortened by 8 bases and J by 8 bases, with 18 bases between the two germline ends. Germline lookup yields CDR1 MDHEN and CDR2 SYDVKM. The CDR3 sequence is CASLRTGLYGYTF. In DNA, the CDR3 is TGTGCCAGCCTTCGTACAGGGCTTTACGGCTACACCTTC.

The rearrangement uses TRBV12-5 and TRBJ1-1; D unclear. Per the germline V gene, CDR1 is LGHNT and CDR2 is FRNRAP. V lost 5 bases to trimming and J lost 5 bases, with 18 bases between them. This CDR3 spans 15 amino acids. This chain's CDR3 is CASGPNFAGRTEAFF. CDR3 nucleotides: TGTGCTAGTGGTCCAAACTTCGCGGGGAGAACTGAAGCTTTCTTT. The full variable domain, with the rest looked up from reference TRBV12-5 and TRBJ1-1, is DARVTQTPRHKVTEMGQEVTMRCQPILGHNTVFWYRQTMMQGLELLAYFRNRAPLDDSGMPKDRFSAEMPDATLATLKIQPSEPRDSAVYFCASGPNFAGRTEAFFGQGTRLTVV.

The chain links TRBV28 to TRBJ2-7; 9 nucleotides agree with TRBD1. The CDR3 covers 15 residues. CDR1 and CDR2 from the germline V gene are MDHEN and SYDVKM. Germline trimming cut 5 bases from V and 4 bases from J; bases unmatched to any gene: 9. CDR3 amino acids: CASSPPDRGLYEQYF. In DNA, the CDR3 is TGTGCCAGCAGTCCGCCGGACAGGGGTTTATACGAGCAGTACTTC.

This rearrangement joins TRBV28 to TRBJ2-3, with D unclear. From germline, CDR1 is MDHEN and CDR2 SYDVKM. The CDR3 sequence is 12 residues long. The germline V and J ends were trimmed by 3 bases and 3 bases, with 4 bases remaining between them. The CDR3 spells CASSFQTDTQYF. CDR3 in DNA: TGTGCCAGCAGTTTTCAAACAGATACGCAGTATTTT.

This chain links TRBV6-5 with TRBJ1-5; D is unclear. Germline CDR1 and CDR2: MNHEY and SVGAGI. The CDR3 has 14 residues. Trimming left V 4 bases short and J 5 bases short, with 12 bases between. The CDR3 here is CASSSERRDQPQHF. For the CDR3, the DNA is TGTGCCAGCAGTTCGGAGAGGAGGGATCAGCCCCAGCATTTT.

The V gene is TRBV18, the J gene TRBJ1-2, with D hard to call. The CDR3 contains 15 residues. The germline V and J ends were trimmed by 1 base and 0 bases, with 9 bases remaining between them. Germline lookup yields CDR1 KGHSH and CDR2 LQKENI. The CDR3 spells CASSPLNRANYGYTF. The CDR3 nucleotides are TGTGCCAGCTCACCACTTAACAGAGCTAACTATGGCTACACCTTC.

This chain joins TRBV11-2 and TRBJ2-1; 8 bases line up with TRBD1. Looked up from germline, CDR1 is SGHAT and CDR2 is FQNNGV. This CDR3 region has 16 residues. Trimming at V came to 3 bases and at J to 2 bases, leaving 6 bases not matched to a gene. CDR3 in DNA: TGTGCCAGCAGCTTGGGGCAGGGGGCTGCCTACAATGAGCAGTTCTTC. Translation: CASSLGQGAAYNEQFF.

This sequence joins TRBV24-1 and TRBJ2-3, with 9 bases lining up with TRBD1. CDR3 length: 13 residues. Germline lookup yields CDR1 KGHDR and CDR2 SFDVKD. The trim removed 11 bases at V and 4 bases at J, leaving 6 bases unmatched. As DNA, the CDR3 is TGTGCCAGAGAGGGACAGGGTTCAGATACGCAGTATTTT. It is translated as CAREGQGSDTQYF.

The J gene is TRBJ1-1, the V gene TRBV6-5; 7 bases map to TRBD1. Germline CDR1 and CDR2: MNHEY and SVGAGI. The CDR3 totals 15 residues. The V segment lost 4 bases and the J segment 10 bases; nucleotides outside the gene matches: 15. The CDR3 protein is CASSSPNDQGGRAFF. CDR3 bases: TGTGCCAGCAGTTCCCCTAATGACCAGGGGGGTCGAGCTTTCTTT.

The V and J genes are TRBV19 and TRBJ2-3; 12 bases agree with TRBD2. Trimming removed 4 bases from V and 3 bases from J; junction bases left unmatched: 11. This CDR3 has 18 residues. CDR1 is LNHDA, CDR2 SQIVND, per germline (reference sequence). This chain's CDR3 is CASSTKSSGRVFTDTQYF. In DNA, the CDR3 is TGTGCCAGTAGTACGAAGTCTAGCGGGAGGGTTTTTACAGATACGCAGTATTTT.

The chain recombines TRBV6-4 with TRBJ2-1; 7 nucleotides align to TRBD2. There are 15 residues in the CDR3. The V gene's germline CDR1 is MRHNA and CDR2 SNTAGT. After removal of 3 bases from V and 1 base from J, the junction contained 3 bases not matched to a gene. CDR3 sequence (DNA): TGTGCCAGCAGTGAGGCTAGCGGTTCCTACAATGAGCAGTTCTTC. Its translation is CASSEASGSYNEQFF.

The chain has TRBV7-3 and TRBJ2-1, with TRBD1 as a possible D gene (5 bases). The CDR3 covers 14 residues. CDR1 and CDR2 (germline): SGHTA, FQGTGA. V dropped 2 bases and J dropped 10 bases, with 15 bases sitting between them. The CDR3 here is CASSLSGWMEEQFF. The CDR3 DNA reads TGTGCCAGCAGCTTATCAGGGTGGATGGAAGAGCAGTTCTTC. Full variable domain (rest looked up from reference TRBV7-3 and TRBJ2-1): GAGVSQTPSNKVTEKGKYVELRCDPISGHTALYWYRQSLGQGPEFLIYFQGTGAADDSGLPNDRFFAVRPEGSVSTLKIQRTERGDSAVYLCASSLSGWMEEQFFGPGTRLTVL.

The chain has TRBV7-3 and TRBJ2-5; a possible D gene is TRBD2 (6 bases). The ends were cut back, 7 bases at V and 4 bases at J, with 22 bases in the middle. From germline, CDR1 is SGHTA and CDR2 FQGTGA. CDR3 size: 16 residues. CDR3 protein: CASKPTRENKGETQYF. CDR3 bases: TGTGCCAGCAAGCCGACTCGGGAGAACAAGGGAGAGACCCAGTACTTC.

The genes are TRBV6-5 and TRBJ1-4; D perhaps matches TRBD1 (6 bases). Looked up from germline, CDR1 is MNHEY and CDR2 is SVGAGI. CDR3 length: 16 residues. The V and J ends lost 4 bases and 5 bases respectively, with 17 bases between them. CDR3 protein: CASSFTGPWGNEKLFF. In DNA, the CDR3 is TGTGCCAGCAGTTTTACAGGGCCCTGGGGAAATGAAAAACTGTTTTTT.

This clone has just one count. The chain recombines TRBV25-1 with TRBJ1-1, with D unclear. V was clipped by 4 bases and J by 7 bases, with 16 bases between them. The length of the CDR3 is 14 residues. Germline CDR1 MGHDK, CDR2 SYGVNS. The CDR3: CASSVAGNTVEAFF. The CDR3 DNA is TGTGCCAGCAGTGTCGCCGGGAATACTGTTGAAGCTTTCTTT. Full variable domain (outside the CDR3, taken from reference TRBV25-1 and TRBJ1-1): EADIYQTPRYLVIGTGKKITLECSQTMGHDKMYWYQQDPGMELHLIHYSYGVNSTEKGDLSSESTVSRIRTEHFPLTLESARPSHTSQYLCASSVAGNTVEAFFGQGTRLTVV.

This clone turned up a few times. The J gene is TRBJ1-4, the V gene TRBV28, with D uncertain. This CDR3 is built from 15 residues. The germline CDR1 and CDR2 sequences are MDHEN and SYDVKM. V lost 8 bases and J 0 bases, leaving 13 bases between the germline ends. In nucleotides, the CDR3 is TGTGCCAGCCGCCCCCACATGGCAACTAATGAAAAACTGTTTTTT. Translated, it gives CASRPHMATNEKLFF.

This clone was seen once. This rearrangement joins TRBV25-1 to TRBJ2-1, with 16 bases that match TRBD2. In germline, CDR1 is MGHDK, CDR2 SYGVNS. CDR3 size: 17 residues. Trimming cost V 6 bases and J 8 bases; bases outside gene matches: 10. CDR3 coding DNA: TGTGCCAGCAGAACCGGGACTAGCGGGAGGGCCCGGGATGAGCAGTTCTTC. Its translation is CASRTGTSGRARDEQFF.

V and J are TRBV4-2 and TRBJ1-2; possibly TRBD1 for D (6 bases). Germline V gene sequence: CDR1 LGHNA, CDR2 YNFKEQ. V was trimmed by 2 bases and J by 5 bases, leaving 15 bases between them. The CDR3 is 15 amino acids. The CDR3 spells CASSQRTVSTYGYTF. For the CDR3, the DNA is TGTGCCAGCAGCCAAAGGACAGTTAGTACATATGGCTACACCTTC.